This entry lists 4 T cell receptor beta chains sequenced from one sample in a study. Using its own MiXCR run on the 5' RACE reads, TCRdb lists one record per CDR3 protein. The profile shows around 37,000 distinct CDR3 sequences, over 25% of them singletons. The specimen was memory CD4+ T cells sorted from a lymph node. Subset here: memory CD4+ T cells, CD4+CD45RO+CD25-. Source of these receptors: a female donor with breast cancer.

The chain combines TRBV24-1 with TRBJ1-1; TRBD1 aligns across 10 bases. Germline CDR1 KGHDR, CDR2 SFDVKD. With V trimmed by 6 bases and J by 9 bases, 3 bases remained unmatched. The CDR3 is 12 residues long. CDR3 DNA: TGTGCCACCAGTCTGACAGGGGGCAAAGCTTTCTTT. Amino acid sequence: CATSLTGGKAFF.

V usage is TRBV4-1 and J usage is TRBJ2-7, with 10 bases aligning to TRBD2. Losses at the gene ends were 1 base for V and 3 bases for J; bases not matched to a gene: 9. The germline V gene encodes CDR1 MGHRA and CDR2 YSYEKL. The CDR3 extends over 17 amino acids. The CDR3 region has the DNA TGCGCCAGCAGCCAAGTAGATATGGGACTAGCGAGCTACGAGCAGTACTTC. Protein: CASSQVDMGLASYEQYF.

The V call is TRBV12-3 or TRBV12-4, the J call TRBJ2-1; perhaps D is TRBD1 or TRBD2 (6 bases each). The CDR3 totals 15 residues. V was trimmed by 0 bases and J by 5 bases, leaving 11 bases between them. CDR3 nucleotide sequence: TGTGCCAGCAGTTTAGCAGGGGGGTGGGACAATGAGCAGTTCTTC. It codes for CASSLAGGWDNEQFF.

This clonotype has ten or more counts. V gene TRBV29-1 combines with J gene TRBJ2-7; D uncertain. This CDR3 region has 14 residues. Germline values: CDR1 SQVTM, CDR2 ANQGSEA. V shed 0 bases and J shed 1 base, with 10 bases lying between them. The CDR3 is CSVEDRASSYEQYF. Here the CDR3 DNA reads TGCAGCGTTGAAGATCGGGCCAGTTCCTACGAGCAGTACTTC.